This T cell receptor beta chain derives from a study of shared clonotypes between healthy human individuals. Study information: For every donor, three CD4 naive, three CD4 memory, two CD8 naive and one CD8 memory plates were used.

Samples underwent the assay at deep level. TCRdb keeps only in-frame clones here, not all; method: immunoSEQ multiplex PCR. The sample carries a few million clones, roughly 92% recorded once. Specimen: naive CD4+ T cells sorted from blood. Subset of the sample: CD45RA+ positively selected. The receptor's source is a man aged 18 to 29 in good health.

CDR3: CASSANPGQRNGYTF. Written as DNA, the CDR3 is TGTGCCAGCAGTGCAAACCCGGGACAGCGAAATGGCTACACCTTC. The chain carries TRBV6-1 and TRBJ1-2; 7 positions agree with TRBD1. Trimming cost V 4 bases and J 6 bases; bases outside gene matches: 11. This CDR3 comprises 15 residues. Germline CDR1 MNHNS, CDR2 SASEGT.